This paragraph reports one T cell receptor beta chain. Its specificity is not known. Some clones are missing from TCRdb's copy, which holds only in-frame ones; the method was immunoSEQ multiplex PCR. The data contain roughly 1,000,000 clones, 75% to 85% of them singletons. With 2 bases removed from V and 7 bases from J, the gap between germline ends came to 8 bases. The CDR3 totals 12 residues. From germline, CDR1 is MDHEN and CDR2 SYDVKM. The sample comes from a study of shared clonotypes between healthy human individuals. Points from the study as a whole: It was only blood that was sampled, and tissue repertoires likely differ. A generally larger estimated richness was seen in naive subsets than in memory subsets.

The donors, all of them Caucasian adults, lived in Nashville, Tennessee. CD4+ cells were split into CD45RA+ naive and CD45RA-negative memory subsets. The specimen sequenced was memory CD4+ T cells from PBMCs. Subset noted: CD45RA-negative fraction. The sequence came from a man younger than 35 in good health. Some clones in this sample may be carry-over from other donors' samples. The rearrangement uses TRBV28 and TRBJ1-1; D is undetermined. For the CDR3, the DNA is TGTGCCAGCAGTTTAGATTTGGGTGAAGCTTTCTTT. The encoded protein is CASSLDLGEAFF. Supplemented by reference TRBV28 and TRBJ1-1, the full variable domain reads DVKVTQSSRYLVKRTGEKVFLECVQDMDHENMFWYRQDPGLGLRLIYFSYDVKMKEKGDIPEGYSVSREKKERFSLILESASTNQTSMYLCASSLDLGEAFFGQGTRLTVV.